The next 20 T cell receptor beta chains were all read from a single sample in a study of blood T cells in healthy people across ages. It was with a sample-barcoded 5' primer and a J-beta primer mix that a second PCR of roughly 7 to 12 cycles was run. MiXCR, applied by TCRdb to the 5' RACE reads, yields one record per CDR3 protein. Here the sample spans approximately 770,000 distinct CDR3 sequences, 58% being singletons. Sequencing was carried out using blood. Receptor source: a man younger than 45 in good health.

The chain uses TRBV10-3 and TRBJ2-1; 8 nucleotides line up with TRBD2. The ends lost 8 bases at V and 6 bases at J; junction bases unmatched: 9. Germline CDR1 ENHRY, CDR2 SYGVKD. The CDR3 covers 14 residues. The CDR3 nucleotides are TGTGCCATCGGGCGGGGGGCCGTTCTCAATGAGCAGTTCTTC. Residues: CAIGRGAVLNEQFF.

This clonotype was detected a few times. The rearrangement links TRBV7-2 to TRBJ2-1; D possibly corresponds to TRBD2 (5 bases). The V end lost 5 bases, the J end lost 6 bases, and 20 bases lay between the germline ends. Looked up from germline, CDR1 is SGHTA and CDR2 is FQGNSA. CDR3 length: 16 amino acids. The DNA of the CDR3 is TGTGCCAGCAGCACGCCGCTAGCCCACCTGCGCAATGAGCAGTTCTTC. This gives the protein CASSTPLAHLRNEQFF.

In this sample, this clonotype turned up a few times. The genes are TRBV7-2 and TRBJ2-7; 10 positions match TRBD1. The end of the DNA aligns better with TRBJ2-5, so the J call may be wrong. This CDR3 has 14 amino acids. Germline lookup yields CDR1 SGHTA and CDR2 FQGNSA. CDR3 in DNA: TGTGCCAGCAGCCCGGACAGGGGGACGGAGACCCAGTACTTC. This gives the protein CASSPDRGTETQYF.

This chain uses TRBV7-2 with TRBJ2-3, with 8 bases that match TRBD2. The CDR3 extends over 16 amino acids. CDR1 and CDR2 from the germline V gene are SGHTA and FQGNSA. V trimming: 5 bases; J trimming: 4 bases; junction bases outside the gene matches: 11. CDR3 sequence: CASSLSGTLRADTQYF. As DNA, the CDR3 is TGTGCCAGCAGCCTTAGCGGGACCCTGCGGGCAGATACGCAGTATTTT. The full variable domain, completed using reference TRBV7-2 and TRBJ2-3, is GAGVSQSPSNKVTEKGKDVELRCDPISGHTALYWYRQSLGQGLEFLIYFQGNSAPDKSGLPSDRFSAERTGGSVSTLTIQRTQQEDSAVYLCASSLSGTLRADTQYFGPGTRLTVL.

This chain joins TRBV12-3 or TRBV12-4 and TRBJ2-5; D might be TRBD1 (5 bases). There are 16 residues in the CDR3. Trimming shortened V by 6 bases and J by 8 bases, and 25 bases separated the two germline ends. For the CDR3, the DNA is TGTGCCAGCAGCCCTTCGCAGGTGCAGGGAAAAGGAACCCAGTACTTC. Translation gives CASSPSQVQGKGTQYF.

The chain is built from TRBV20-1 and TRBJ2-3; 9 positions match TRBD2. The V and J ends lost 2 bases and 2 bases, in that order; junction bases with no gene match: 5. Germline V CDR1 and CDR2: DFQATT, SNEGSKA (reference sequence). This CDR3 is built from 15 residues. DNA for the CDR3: TGCAGTGCTAGACTAGGCGGGAGGGACACAGATACGCAGTATTTT. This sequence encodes CSARLGGRDTDTQYF.

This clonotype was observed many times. The CDR3 here is CASSQSGTTNEQYF. The CDR3 coding sequence is TGTGCCAGCAGCCAGAGCGGGACTACTAACGAGCAGTACTTC. This chain joins TRBV4-2 and TRBJ2-7; 7 bases match TRBD2. The germline V gene has CDR1 LGHNA and CDR2 YNFKEQ. CDR3 length: 14 residues. V was clipped by 3 bases and J by 5 bases; unmatched bases: 7.

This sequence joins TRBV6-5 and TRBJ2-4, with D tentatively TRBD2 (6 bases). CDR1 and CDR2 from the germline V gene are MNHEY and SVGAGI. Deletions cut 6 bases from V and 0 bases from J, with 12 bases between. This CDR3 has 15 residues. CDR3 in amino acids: CASREGGLAKNIQYF. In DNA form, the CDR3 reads TGTGCCAGCAGGGAGGGCGGACTAGCCAAAAACATTCAGTACTTC.

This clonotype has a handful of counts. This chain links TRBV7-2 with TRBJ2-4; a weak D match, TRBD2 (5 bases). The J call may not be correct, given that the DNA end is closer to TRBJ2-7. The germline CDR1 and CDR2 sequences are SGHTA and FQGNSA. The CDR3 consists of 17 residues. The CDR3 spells CASSLVSAASFTYEQYF. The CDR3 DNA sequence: TGTGCCAGCAGCTTAGTTTCGGCGGCTAGCTTCACCTACGAGCAGTACTTC.

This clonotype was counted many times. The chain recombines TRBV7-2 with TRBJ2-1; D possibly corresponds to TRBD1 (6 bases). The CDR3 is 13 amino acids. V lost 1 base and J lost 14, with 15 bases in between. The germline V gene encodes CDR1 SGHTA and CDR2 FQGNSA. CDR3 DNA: TGTGCCAGCAGCTTAGACAACTATAAGGGGGAGTTCTTC. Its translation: CASSLDNYKGEFF.

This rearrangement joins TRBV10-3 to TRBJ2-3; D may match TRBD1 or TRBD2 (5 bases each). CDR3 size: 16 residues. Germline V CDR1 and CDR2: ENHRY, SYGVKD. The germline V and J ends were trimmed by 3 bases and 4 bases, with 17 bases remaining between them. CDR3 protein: CAISDRENVGADTQYF. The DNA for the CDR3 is TGTGCCATCAGTGACAGGGAAAACGTGGGAGCAGATACGCAGTATTTT.

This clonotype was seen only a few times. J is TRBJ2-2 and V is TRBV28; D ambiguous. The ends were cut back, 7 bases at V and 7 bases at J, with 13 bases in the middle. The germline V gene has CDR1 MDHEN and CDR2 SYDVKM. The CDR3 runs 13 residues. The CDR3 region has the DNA TGTGCCAGCACTTCTTGGAGTAGCGGGGAGCTGTTTTTT. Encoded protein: CASTSWSSGELFF.

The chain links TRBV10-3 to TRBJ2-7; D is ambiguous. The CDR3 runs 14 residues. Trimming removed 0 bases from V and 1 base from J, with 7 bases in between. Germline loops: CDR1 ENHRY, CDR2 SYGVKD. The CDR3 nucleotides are TGTGCCATCAGTGAGTCAACACTATCCTACGAGCAGTACTTC. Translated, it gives CAISESTLSYEQYF.

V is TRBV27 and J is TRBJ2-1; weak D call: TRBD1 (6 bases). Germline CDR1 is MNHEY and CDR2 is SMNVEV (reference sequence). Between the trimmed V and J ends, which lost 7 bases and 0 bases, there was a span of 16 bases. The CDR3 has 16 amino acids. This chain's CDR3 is CASKPDRPSSYNEQFF. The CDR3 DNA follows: TGTGCCAGCAAACCGGACAGACCAAGCTCCTACAATGAGCAGTTCTTC.

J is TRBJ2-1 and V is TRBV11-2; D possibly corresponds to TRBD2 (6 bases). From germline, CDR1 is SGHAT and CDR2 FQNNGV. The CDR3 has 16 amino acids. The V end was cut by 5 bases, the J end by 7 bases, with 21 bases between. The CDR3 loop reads CASSLSPGRSGNEQFF. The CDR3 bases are TGTGCCAGCAGCCTTTCCCCGGGGAGGAGCGGGAATGAGCAGTTCTTC.

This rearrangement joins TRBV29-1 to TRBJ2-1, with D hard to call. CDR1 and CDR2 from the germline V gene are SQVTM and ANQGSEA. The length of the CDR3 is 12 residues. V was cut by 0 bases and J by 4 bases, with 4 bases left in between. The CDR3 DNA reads TGCAGCGTTGAAGAAAATTACAATGAGCAGTTCTTC. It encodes CSVEENYNEQFF.

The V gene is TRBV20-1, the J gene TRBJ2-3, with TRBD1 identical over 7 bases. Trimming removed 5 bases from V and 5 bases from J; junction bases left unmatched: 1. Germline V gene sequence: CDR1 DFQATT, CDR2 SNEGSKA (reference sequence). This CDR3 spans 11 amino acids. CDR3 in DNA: TGCAGTGCTGGACAGGTAGATACGCAGTATTTT. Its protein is CSAGQVDTQYF.

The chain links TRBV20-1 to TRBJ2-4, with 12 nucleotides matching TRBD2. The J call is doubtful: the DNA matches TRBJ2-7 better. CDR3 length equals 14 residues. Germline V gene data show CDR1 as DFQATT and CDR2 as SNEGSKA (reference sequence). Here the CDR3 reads CSGRTSGVNYEQYF. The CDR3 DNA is TGCAGTGGCCGGACTAGCGGGGTGAACTACGAGCAGTACTTC.

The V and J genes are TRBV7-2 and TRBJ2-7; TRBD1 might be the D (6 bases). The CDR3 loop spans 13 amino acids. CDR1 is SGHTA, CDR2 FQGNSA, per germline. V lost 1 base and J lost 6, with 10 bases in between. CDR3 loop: CASSLVRGGEQYF. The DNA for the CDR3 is TGTGCCAGCAGCTTAGTCAGGGGCGGCGAGCAGTACTTC.

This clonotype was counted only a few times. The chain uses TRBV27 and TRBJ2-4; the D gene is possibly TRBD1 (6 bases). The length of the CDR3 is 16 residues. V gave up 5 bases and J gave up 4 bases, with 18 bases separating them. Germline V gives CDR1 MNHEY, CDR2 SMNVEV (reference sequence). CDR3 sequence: CASSPNRGRGKNIQYF. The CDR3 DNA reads TGTGCCAGCAGTCCCAACCGGGGCAGGGGAAAAAACATTCAGTACTTC.